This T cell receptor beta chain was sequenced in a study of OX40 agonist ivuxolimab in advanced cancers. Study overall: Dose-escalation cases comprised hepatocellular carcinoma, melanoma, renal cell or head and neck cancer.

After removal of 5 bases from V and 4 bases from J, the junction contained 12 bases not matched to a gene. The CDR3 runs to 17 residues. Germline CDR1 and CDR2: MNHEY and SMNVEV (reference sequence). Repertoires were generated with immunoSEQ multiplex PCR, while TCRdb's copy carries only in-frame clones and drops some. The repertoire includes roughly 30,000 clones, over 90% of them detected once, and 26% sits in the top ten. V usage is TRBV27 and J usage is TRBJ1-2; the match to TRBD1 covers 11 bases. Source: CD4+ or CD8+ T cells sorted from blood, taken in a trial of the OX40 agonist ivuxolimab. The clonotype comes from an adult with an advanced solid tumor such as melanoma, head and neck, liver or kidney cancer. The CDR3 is CASSPGQGAVGIYGYTF. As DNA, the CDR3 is TGTGCCAGCAGTCCCGGACAGGGGGCGGTGGGGATCTATGGCTACACCTTC.